Each of the 18 T cell receptor beta chains below was sequenced from the same sample in a study of shared clonotypes between healthy human individuals. Profiled with immunoSEQ multiplex PCR; TCRdb holds only in-frame clones, not every one. This sample carries roughly 2.2 million clones, 80% to 95% of them seen once, and the ten largest clones take 0.3% to 0.4%. Material for sequencing was naive CD4+ T cells from PBMCs. Subset specified: CD45RA+ positively selected. These receptors were taken from a man younger than 35 in good health. Some clones in this sample may be carry-over from other donors' samples.

The genes are TRBV5-4 and TRBJ2-7, with TRBD1 as a possible D gene (5 bases). V was trimmed by 1 base and J by 2 bases, leaving 10 bases between them. The germline gives CDR1 SGHNT, CDR2 YYREEE (reference sequence). This CDR3 spans 14 amino acids. The CDR3 region has the DNA TGTGCCAGCAGCTTGAGGGGTGCGACCTACGAGCAGTACTTC. Translating it yields CASSLRGATYEQYF. The variable domain in full, with the rest retrieved from reference TRBV5-4 and TRBJ2-7, is ETGVTQSPTHLIKTRGQQVTLRCSSQSGHNTVSWYQQALGQGPQFIFQYYREEENGRGNFPPRFSGLQFPNYSSELNVNALELDDSALYLCASSLRGATYEQYFGPGTRLTVT.

The chain is built from TRBV5-5 and TRBJ2-5, with 8 bases lining up with TRBD1. Trimming removed 4 bases from V and 5 bases from J; junction bases left unmatched: 7. CDR3 length: 14 residues. The germline CDR1 and CDR2 sequences are SGHKS and YYEKEE (reference sequence). CDR3 in DNA: TGTGCCAGCAGCATCCGGACAGGGAGGGAGACCCAGTACTTC. Protein: CASSIRTGRETQYF.

Points on this clone: Other nucleotide sequences from this sample produce the same CDR3. This chain uses TRBV6-5 with TRBJ1-2; D possibly corresponds to TRBD1 (5 bases). The germline V and J ends were trimmed by 4 bases and 2 bases, with 5 bases remaining between them. The CDR3 loop spans 12 amino acids. Germline values: CDR1 MNHEY, CDR2 SVGAGI. Here the CDR3 DNA reads TGTGCCAGCAGTTCAGGGAACTATGGCTACACCTTC. It encodes CASSSGNYGYTF.

The chain is built from TRBV25-1 and TRBJ2-3; D is uncertain. The V and J ends lost 1 base and 1 base respectively, with 6 bases between them. Per the germline V gene, CDR1 is MGHDK and CDR2 is SYGVNS. This CDR3 contains 14 residues. The CDR3 DNA reads as TGTGCCAGCAGTGAATCCGAGGGCACAGATACGCAGTATTTT. Its translation: CASSESEGTDTQYF. The full variable domain, in which reference TRBV25-1 and TRBJ2-3 provide the parts outside the CDR3, is EADIYQTPRYLVIGTGKKITLECSQTMGHDKMYWYQQDPGMELHLIHYSYGVNSTEKGDLSSESTVSRIRTEHFPLTLESARPSHTSQYLCASSESEGTDTQYFGPGTRLTVL.

The chain couples TRBV5-4 to TRBJ2-1; D is ambiguous. With 2 bases removed from V and 7 bases from J, the gap between germline ends came to 10 bases. CDR1 and CDR2 from the germline V gene are SGHNT and YYREEE (reference sequence). This CDR3 is built from 13 residues. This CDR3 reads CASSLPSVNEQFF. The DNA for the CDR3 is TGTGCCAGCAGCTTACCCAGCGTAAATGAGCAGTTCTTC.

The genes are TRBV27 and TRBJ1-2, with D possibly matching TRBD1 (5 bases). V was trimmed by 1 base and J by 7 bases, leaving 10 bases between them. There are 13 residues in the CDR3. Germline CDR1 MNHEY, CDR2 SMNVEV (reference sequence). CDR3: CASSLLGHRGYTF. For the CDR3, the DNA is TGTGCCAGCAGTTTATTAGGACACCGTGGCTACACCTTC.

The rearrangement joins TRBV7-9 to TRBJ1-2; possible D gene TRBD1, 6 bases. Germline assignment: CDR1 SEHNR and CDR2 FQNEAQ (reference sequence). Trimming cost V 1 base and J 6 bases, with 9 bases left between them. The CDR3 has 13 amino acids. The CDR3 DNA follows: TGTGCCAGCAGCTTAGGGGGGGCACATGGCTACACCTTC. Residues: CASSLGGAHGYTF.

V and J are TRBV6-6 and TRBJ1-2, with D unresolved. V was shortened by 11 bases and J by 2 bases, with 9 bases between the two germline ends. This CDR3 comprises 11 residues. Germline V gives CDR1 MNHNY, CDR2 SVGAGI (reference sequence). The CDR3 spells CAYGENYGYTF. The CDR3 DNA reads TGTGCCTACGGGGAGAACTATGGCTACACCTTC.

The rearrangement uses TRBV30 and TRBJ2-2; a weak D match, TRBD2 (7 bases). CDR1 is GTSNPN, CDR2 SVGIG, per germline (reference sequence). The CDR3 sequence is 13 residues long. The germline V and J ends were trimmed by 0 bases and 8 bases, with 10 bases remaining between them. CDR3 protein: CAWSVGGPGELFF. CDR3 bases: TGTGCCTGGAGTGTCGGGGGGCCGGGGGAGCTGTTTTTT.

With regard to this clone: The same CDR3 can be traced to other DNA sequences in this sample. This sequence joins TRBV5-1 and TRBJ2-5, with D hard to call. The CDR3 runs to 12 residues. Germline V lookup: CDR1 SGHRS, CDR2 YFSETQ. The ends were cut back, 0 bases at V and 5 bases at J, with 5 bases in the middle. DNA for the CDR3: TGCGCCAGCAGCTTGGAAGGGGAGACCCAGTACTTC. This translates into CASSLEGETQYF.

The chain is built from TRBV29-1 and TRBJ1-4, with D maybe TRBD1 (5 bases). The CDR3 contains 14 residues. V was shortened by 3 bases and J by 7 bases, with 15 bases between the two germline ends. CDR1 is SQVTM and CDR2 is ANQGSEA in the germline V gene. Written as DNA, the CDR3 is TGCAGCGTTGAGTCCAGGGCCGCTGGTGAAAAACTGTTTTTT. This encodes CSVESRAAGEKLFF.

This chain links TRBV2 with TRBJ1-5, with D hard to call. V lost 4 bases to trimming and J lost 7 bases, with 11 bases between them. The germline gives CDR1 SNHLY, CDR2 FYNNEI. This CDR3 spans 13 amino acids. The CDR3 spells CASSARAGQPQHF. In nucleotides, the CDR3 is TGTGCCAGCAGTGCAAGGGCCGGACAGCCCCAGCATTTT.

This clone appeared once. The rearrangement joins TRBV5-4 to TRBJ2-7; D is tentatively TRBD1 or TRBD2 (5 bases each). The CDR3 runs 16 residues. V lost 4 bases to trimming and J lost 2 bases, with 19 bases between them. Germline values: CDR1 SGHNT, CDR2 YYREEE (reference sequence). Here the CDR3 DNA reads TGTGCCAGCAGCGGGGGTCGGGGAAGGGGTACCTACGAGCAGTACTTC. The encoded protein is CASSGGRGRGTYEQYF.

The rearrangement joins TRBV6-6 to TRBJ2-7; D gene unclear. This CDR3 contains 15 residues. In germline, CDR1 is MNHNY, CDR2 SVGAGI (reference sequence). V was pared by 2 bases and J by 1 base, with 12 bases between. The CDR3 region is CASSYPGIYSYEQYF. The CDR3 coding sequence is TGTGCCAGCAGTTACCCTGGGATTTATTCCTACGAGCAGTACTTC.

The CDR3 region has the DNA TGCAGTGCTAGATTCGGCTACGAGCAGTACTTC. Its protein product is CSARFGYEQYF. The chain combines TRBV20-1 with TRBJ2-7; D gene uncertain. CDR3 length equals 11 residues. Germline V gene sequence: CDR1 DFQATT, CDR2 SNEGSKA (reference sequence). With 2 bases removed from V and 3 bases from J, the gap between germline ends came to 5 bases.

A single count supports this clone. The chain recombines TRBV7-2 with TRBJ2-1; 7 nucleotides match TRBD2. This CDR3 is 15 amino acids long. The V and J ends lost 5 bases and 4 bases, in that order; junction bases with no gene match: 8. The germline CDR1 and CDR2 sequences are SGHTA and FQGNSA. For the CDR3, the DNA is TGTGCCAGCAGCGTCCTAGCGGACCTGTACAATGAGCAGTTCTTC. Residues: CASSVLADLYNEQFF.

The DNA for the CDR3 is TGTGCCAGCAGTACGCCTGAAGGGAGTAGGTACGAGCAGTACTTC. Translating gives CASSTPEGSRYEQYF. The genes are TRBV28 and TRBJ2-7; possibly TRBD2 for D (5 bases). This CDR3 is built from 15 residues. V was cut by 5 bases and J by 4 bases, with 18 bases left in between. Germline V gene data show CDR1 as MDHEN and CDR2 as SYDVKM.

The chain is built from TRBV5-5 and TRBJ2-2; 8 positions match TRBD1. V lost 2 bases to trimming and J lost 3 bases; unmatched junction nucleotides: 9. CDR1 and CDR2 from the germline V gene are SGHKS and YYEKEE (reference sequence). This CDR3 comprises 17 residues. CDR3 amino acids: CASSFDPDRGHTGELFF. The CDR3 DNA reads as TGTGCCAGCAGCTTCGACCCAGACAGGGGACACACCGGGGAGCTGTTTTTT.